This T cell receptor (beta chain) was sequenced in a study of T-cell reconstitution after alpha-beta-depleted transplantation in children. It was with unique molecular identifiers that the TCRbeta library was prepared. TCRdb re-called the PCR reads through MiXCR, storing one row per CDR3 protein. The sample has about 600,000 distinct CDR3 sequences; under 12% are singletons. Germline V gives CDR1 DFQATT, CDR2 SNEGSKA (reference sequence). The CDR3 has 19 amino acids. The trim removed 1 base at V and 0 bases at J, leaving 6 bases unmatched. This chain uses TRBV20-1 with TRBJ2-1, with 16 bases that match TRBD2. This TCR derives from a human donor who donated a stem cell graft to a child with acute myeloid leukemia. The input for sequencing was PBMCs from the stem cell graft donor, taken from the stem cell graft. In DNA form, the CDR3 reads TGCAGTGCTAGAGGTCCGGGACTAGCGGGAGGGGGCTCCTACAATGAGCAGTTCTTC. This gives the protein CSARGPGLAGGGSYNEQFF.